The 30 T cell receptor beta chains in this list originate from one sample, sequenced in a study of neoadjuvant anti-PD-1 for oral cavity cancer. Profiling relied on immunoSEQ multiplex PCR, and the TCRdb table lists in-frame clones only, not all of them. Of several thousand clones listed, over 50% are singletons. The specimen comprised tumor tissue, sampled before nivolumab (anti-PD-1) treatment. Receptors originate from a person between 40 and 85 years old with oral cavity squamous cell carcinoma.

This rearrangement joins TRBV5-4 to TRBJ2-3; no reliable D call. Trimming took off 0 bases at V and 7 bases at J, with 15 bases between the two ends. The CDR3 has 15 residues. CDR1 is SGHNT, CDR2 YYREEE, per germline (reference sequence). Here the CDR3 DNA reads TGTGCCAGCAGCTTGGATGGCCAGTCCAGTTATACGCAGTATTTT. This encodes CASSLDGQSSYTQYF.

This clone showed up just a few times. The J gene is TRBJ2-7, the V gene TRBV5-6; D is ambiguous. The CDR3 is 13 amino acids. Germline assignment: CDR1 SGHDT and CDR2 YYEEEE. The V end lost 4 bases, the J end lost 4 bases, and 12 bases lay between the germline ends. CDR3 in DNA: TGTGCCAGCAGCCTCACGACTGGTTACGAGCAGTACTTC. It translates to CASSLTTGYEQYF.

The chain employs TRBV10-2 and TRBJ2-7; D is uncertain. V lost 8 bases and J 3 bases, leaving 5 bases between the germline ends. Germline V gene data show CDR1 as WSHSY and CDR2 as SAAADI. The CDR3 has 10 residues. CDR3 bases: TGCGCCAGCGGGCTCTACGAGCAGTACTTC. Translating gives CASGLYEQYF.

The chain carries TRBV27 and TRBJ1-2, with 7 nucleotides matching TRBD1. Per the germline V gene, CDR1 is MNHEY and CDR2 is SMNVEV (reference sequence). The CDR3 has 13 amino acids. The trim removed 5 bases at V and 4 bases at J, leaving 4 bases unmatched. CDR3 loop: CASSRQGSYGYTF. CDR3 DNA: TGTGCCAGCAGTCGACAGGGTAGCTATGGCTACACCTTC.

This clone was seen more than once but under ten times. Sequence at one end of the junction differs from germline and may be a read error. The chain is built from TRBV9 and TRBJ1-2, with D perhaps TRBD1 (5 bases). Germline V CDR1 and CDR2: SGDLS, YYNGEE. CDR3 length equals 12 residues. The CDR3 spells CASSAGGIDRDF. The CDR3 DNA is TGTGCCAGCAGCGCGGGCGGAATAGACAGAGACTTC.

The chain employs TRBV7-9 and TRBJ2-7; tentatively, D is TRBD2 (5 bases). Trimming took 5 bases from V and 3 from J, leaving 11 bases between them. The CDR3 length is 13 residues. In germline, CDR1 is SEHNR, CDR2 FQNEAQ (reference sequence). DNA for the CDR3: TGTGCCAGCAGCCCACCACTAGTCTACGAGCAGTACTTC. It codes for CASSPPLVYEQYF.

This clone occurred a few times. This rearrangement joins TRBV2 to TRBJ1-2, with D possibly being TRBD1 (5 bases). Per germline, CDR1 SNHLY and CDR2 FYNNEI. CDR3 length: 14 amino acids. Trimming cost V 4 bases and J 4 bases, with 13 bases left between them. CDR3 loop: CASSVTVTVYGYTF. In nucleotides, the CDR3 is TGTGCCAGCAGTGTTACCGTGACAGTCTATGGCTACACCTTC.

The chain has TRBV4-2 and TRBJ2-7; 7 bases fit TRBD2. Per the germline V gene, CDR1 is LGHNA and CDR2 is YNFKEQ. The V and J ends lost 0 bases and 0 bases, in that order; junction bases with no gene match: 8. CDR3 length: 17 residues. The CDR3 protein is CASSQDGAAGYSYEQYF. The CDR3 DNA reads as TGTGCCAGCAGCCAAGACGGTGCAGCGGGATACTCCTACGAGCAGTACTTC.

V usage is TRBV19 and J usage is TRBJ2-3; 12 bases map to TRBD2. Germline values: CDR1 LNHDA, CDR2 SQIVND (reference sequence). J gave up 0 bases and V 9 bases, and 19 bases lay outside the gene matches. CDR3 length: 20 residues. This chain's CDR3 is CASFYIKLAGGTTSTDTQYF. As DNA, the CDR3 is TGTGCCAGCTTCTATATTAAACTAGCGGGGGGAACCACTAGCACAGATACGCAGTATTTT.

The J gene is TRBJ2-5, the V gene TRBV7-8; 9 nucleotides align to TRBD2. The CDR3 is 16 residues long. Germline-derived CDR1 and CDR2 are SGHVS and FQNEAQ. The V gene end was trimmed by 3 bases and the J gene end by 5 bases; junction bases not matched to a gene: 10. CDR3 protein: CASSLRGGLVQETQYF. The DNA for the CDR3 is TGTGCCAGCAGCTTGCGGGGGGGCCTGGTCCAGGAGACCCAGTACTTC.

The chain links TRBV2 to TRBJ1-1; D is undetermined. This CDR3 region has 11 residues. Trimming stripped 11 bases from V and 4 bases from J, with 11 bases between. The germline V gene has CDR1 SNHLY and CDR2 FYNNEI. The CDR3 region is CACSFRTEAFF. As DNA, the CDR3 is TGTGCCTGTTCCTTCCGCACTGAAGCTTTCTTT.

This clone was observed a handful of times. This rearrangement joins TRBV11-2 to TRBJ2-5, with D uncertain. The V end lost 3 bases, the J end lost 6 bases, and 5 bases lay between the germline ends. This CDR3 contains 11 residues. The germline V gene has CDR1 SGHAT and CDR2 FQNNGV. CDR3 sequence reads: CASSFAKTQYF. The CDR3 region has the DNA TGTGCCAGCAGCTTCGCTAAGACCCAGTACTTC.

J is TRBJ2-3 and V is TRBV29-1, with 12 bases aligning to TRBD1. Germline CDR1 is SQVTM and CDR2 is ANQGSEA. The junction had 8 bases not matched to a gene; V was cut back by 4 bases and J by 6 bases. The CDR3 has 15 amino acids. The CDR3: CSVGGGQGARDTQYF. The CDR3 coding sequence is TGCAGCGTTGGTGGGGGACAGGGGGCGAGGGATACGCAGTATTTT.

The chain has TRBV12-5 and TRBJ1-3; D gene uncertain. Trimming took off 0 bases at V and 3 bases at J, with 6 bases between the two ends. The CDR3 totals 14 residues. Germline CDR1 LGHNT, CDR2 FRNRAP. The CDR3 reads CASGLVESGNTIYF. The CDR3 DNA follows: TGTGCTAGTGGTTTGGTGGAAAGTGGAAACACCATATATTTT.

The rearrangement uses TRBV29-1 and TRBJ1-2; D is ambiguous. Between the trimmed V and J ends, which lost 4 bases and 3 bases, there was a span of 12 bases. Germline V gene lookup returns CDR1 SQVTM and CDR2 ANQGSEA. The CDR3 consists of 13 residues. CDR3 bases: TGCAGCGTTGTATCGTCGGCAGACTATGGCTACACCTTC. Encoded protein: CSVVSSADYGYTF.

This clone showed up just a few times. Written as DNA, the CDR3 is TGTGCCAGTTCCAGGGCAGCCAGCTCCTACGAGCAGTACTTC. Translating gives CASSRAASSYEQYF. This sequence joins TRBV9 and TRBJ2-7, with D possibly matching TRBD1 (5 bases). Per germline, CDR1 SGDLS and CDR2 YYNGEE. This CDR3 contains 14 residues. V was pared by 8 bases and J by 0 bases, with 15 bases between.

This sequence joins TRBV5-1 and TRBJ2-1, with D perhaps TRBD1 (6 bases). Germline CDR1 and CDR2: SGHRS and YFSETQ. The CDR3 extends over 14 amino acids. V was shortened by 3 bases and J by 7 bases, with 14 bases between the two germline ends. The CDR3 DNA follows: TGCGCCAGCAGCTCCCAGGGGCGCGGGAATGAGCAGTTCTTC. It encodes CASSSQGRGNEQFF.

The chain joins TRBV29-1 to TRBJ2-7; 9 bases are shared with TRBD1. This CDR3 contains 16 residues. Germline values: CDR1 SQVTM, CDR2 ANQGSEA. J lost 5 bases, V lost 4 bases, and 15 bases had no gene match. CDR3 region: CSVGGLVTGGFDEQYF. The CDR3 DNA sequence: TGCAGCGTTGGAGGCCTCGTGACAGGGGGTTTCGACGAGCAGTACTTC.

V usage is TRBV5-1 and J usage is TRBJ1-3; a possible D gene is TRBD1 (6 bases). The CDR3 length is 15 residues. CDR1 and CDR2 from the germline V gene are SGHRS and YFSETQ. With 1 base removed from V and 3 bases from J, the gap between germline ends came to 11 bases. As DNA, the CDR3 is TGCGCCAGCAGCTTGTTACAGGGTGGTGGAAACACCATATATTTT. This sequence encodes CASSLLQGGGNTIYF.

This clone was recorded only once. The genes are TRBV7-3 and TRBJ2-2, with a weak D call TRBD2 (5 bases). CDR1 is SGHTA, CDR2 FQGTGA, per germline. Trimming took off 8 bases at V and 7 bases at J, with 14 bases between the two ends. The CDR3 covers 13 residues. CDR3 loop: CASGEGAVGELFF. The CDR3 coding sequence is TGTGCCAGCGGTGAGGGCGCGGTCGGGGAGCTGTTTTTT.

The rearrangement uses TRBV5-6 and TRBJ2-1, with 8 bases aligning to TRBD2. Per the germline V gene, CDR1 is SGHDT and CDR2 is YYEEEE. The CDR3 is made up of 17 amino acids. V shed 0 bases and J 4 bases; nucleotides not matched to a gene: 9. CDR3 amino acids: CASSLVQAGEAYNEQFF. CDR3 nucleotides: TGTGCCAGCAGCTTGGTCCAAGCGGGGGAAGCGTACAATGAGCAGTTCTTC.

This clone qualifies as medium-sized. The chain recombines TRBV5-1 with TRBJ1-4; D ambiguous. Looked up from germline, CDR1 is SGHRS and CDR2 is YFSETQ. The CDR3 is made up of 16 amino acids. V shed 0 bases and J shed 3 bases, with 12 bases lying between them. The CDR3 spells CASSLDQVLANEKLFF. The DNA of the CDR3 is TGCGCCAGCAGCTTGGATCAGGTCCTGGCTAATGAAAAACTGTTTTTT.

This clone was seen just once. Here the CDR3 DNA reads TGTGCCAGCAGTTTGGGGGTCCGAGCTGAAGCTTTCTTT. Translated: CASSLGVRAEAFF. This sequence joins TRBV27 and TRBJ1-1, with a weak D call TRBD1 (5 bases). CDR1 and CDR2 (germline): MNHEY, SMNVEV (reference sequence). V was pared by 3 bases and J by 6 bases, with 11 bases between. The CDR3 is 13 residues long.

This clone was observed a handful of times. This sequence joins TRBV29-1 and TRBJ2-5, with TRBD1 matching over 11 bases. The CDR3 extends over 13 amino acids. The ends lost 6 bases at V and 5 bases at J; junction bases unmatched: 5. Germline CDR1 reads SQVTM; CDR2 reads ANQGSEA. CDR3 in DNA: TGCAGCGTCCGGACAGGGGGCAGGGAGACCCAGTACTTC. It yields the protein CSVRTGGRETQYF.

The rearrangement uses TRBV9 and TRBJ1-6, with 9 bases aligning to TRBD1. The CDR3 covers 14 residues. After removal of 4 bases from V and 6 bases from J, the junction contained 2 bases not matched to a gene. In germline, CDR1 is SGDLS, CDR2 YYNGEE. This chain's CDR3 is CASSPDRGNSPLHF. CDR3 bases: TGTGCCAGCAGCCCGGACAGGGGTAATTCACCCCTCCACTTT.

The genes are TRBV9 and TRBJ2-2; the match to TRBD1 covers 8 bases. J gave up 5 bases and V 0 bases, and 3 bases lay outside the gene matches. The CDR3 totals 15 residues. From germline, CDR1 is SGDLS and CDR2 YYNGEE. DNA of the CDR3: TGTGCCAGCAGCGTAGCGGGACAGGCAACCGGGGAGCTGTTTTTT. Its translation is CASSVAGQATGELFF.

The J gene is TRBJ2-1, the V gene TRBV15; D unclear. The CDR3 length is 13 residues. V was clipped by 5 bases and J by 4 bases, with 9 bases between them. CDR1 is LNHNV, CDR2 YYDKDF, per germline (reference sequence). The CDR3, as DNA: TGTGCCACCAGCCCCCGAAGGTACAATGAGCAGTTCTTC. It yields the protein CATSPRRYNEQFF.

This clone was counted only a few times. This chain links TRBV6-1 with TRBJ1-5, with 9 bases identical to TRBD1. The ends lost 6 bases at V and 5 bases at J; junction bases unmatched: 5. The germline gives CDR1 MNHNS, CDR2 SASEGT. The CDR3 spans 14 residues. The CDR3 DNA reads as TGTGCCAGCAGCTCGACAGGGGGTTATCAGCCCCAGCATTTT. Its protein product is CASSSTGGYQPQHF.

A remark on this clone: The CDR3 ends on some other residue instead of the conserved phenylalanine or tryptophan, so this is likely a read error. No DNA is shown, since the ends of the CDR3 on it are uncertain; the CDR3 is the one TCRdb lists. The J gene is TRBJ2-7, the V gene TRBV11-2. Including both end residues, the CDR3 is 9 amino acids long. Germline values: CDR1 SGHAT, CDR2 FQNNGV. CDR3 sequence: CASSLGPPP.

The chain couples TRBV28 to TRBJ1-4, with D unresolved. V lost 4 bases, J lost 6 bases, and 12 bases lay in between. CDR3 length: 14 residues. Germline CDR1 reads MDHEN; CDR2 reads SYDVKM. The DNA of the CDR3 is TGTGCCAGCAGTTCCAGGATAGAGTATGAAAAACTGTTTTTT. This translates into CASSSRIEYEKLFF.